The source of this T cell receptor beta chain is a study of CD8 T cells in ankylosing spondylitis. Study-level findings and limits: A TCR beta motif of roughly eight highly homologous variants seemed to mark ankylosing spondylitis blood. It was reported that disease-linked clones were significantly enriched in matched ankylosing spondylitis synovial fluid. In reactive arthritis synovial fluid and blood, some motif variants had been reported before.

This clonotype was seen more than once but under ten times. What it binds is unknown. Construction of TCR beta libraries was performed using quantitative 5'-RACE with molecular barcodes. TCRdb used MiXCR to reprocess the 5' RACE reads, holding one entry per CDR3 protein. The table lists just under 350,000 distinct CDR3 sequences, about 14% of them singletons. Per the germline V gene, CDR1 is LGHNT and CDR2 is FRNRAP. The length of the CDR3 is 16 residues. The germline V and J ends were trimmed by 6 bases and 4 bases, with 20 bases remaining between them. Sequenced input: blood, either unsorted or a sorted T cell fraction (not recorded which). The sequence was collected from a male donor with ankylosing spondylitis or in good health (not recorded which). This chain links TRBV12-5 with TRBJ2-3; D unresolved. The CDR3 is CASGPPVSGRPDTQYF. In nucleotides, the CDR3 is TGTGCTAGTGGCCCCCCCGTTTCGGGCAGACCAGATACGCAGTATTTT.